The rows below give T cell receptor beta chains drawn from one sample of a study of T-cell reconstitution after alpha-beta-depleted transplantation in children. Each CDR3 protein gets one entry after TCRdb re-called the PCR reads with MiXCR. The table lists 100,000 or so distinct CDR3 sequences, around a quarter of them singletons. The sequencing used PBMCs, collected before TCRalphabeta/CD19-depleted stem cell transplant. These receptors were collected from a boy aged 2 to 10 with acute lymphoblastic leukemia, due to receive a stem cell transplant. The CDR3 runs from the conserved cysteine through the conserved F or W. The order of the fields is CDR3 length, D gene, V gene, J gene, clone size, CDR3 protein, CDR3 DNA. D genes are given only for firm matches. Rows may omit the clone size; those that give it use once, few, many or a size class.

len: 13; d_gene: TRBD2; v_gene: TRBV6-1; j_gene: TRBJ2-1; abundance: -; CDR3aa: CASAGLQYNEQFF; CDR3nt: TGTGCCAGCGCGGGACTACAATACAATGAGCAGTTCTTC
len: 17; d_gene: TRBD2; v_gene: TRBV20-1; j_gene: TRBJ2-5; abundance: -; CDR3aa: CSARDPWTSGPQETQYF; CDR3nt: TGCAGTGCTAGAGATCCTTGGACTAGCGGACCCCAAGAGACCCAGTACTTC
len: 16; d_gene: -; v_gene: TRBV7-2; j_gene: TRBJ2-2; abundance: few; CDR3aa: CASSVRRAMNTGELFF; CDR3nt: TGTGCCAGCAGCGTACGGCGGGCGATGAACACCGGGGAGCTGTTTTTT
len: 14; d_gene: -; v_gene: TRBV2; j_gene: TRBJ1-2; abundance: -; CDR3aa: CASSPTGINYGYTF; CDR3nt: TGTGCCAGCAGTCCTACAGGGATTAACTATGGCTACACCTTC
len: 15; d_gene: -; v_gene: TRBV5-1; j_gene: TRBJ2-7; abundance: once; CDR3aa: CASSFGADTRLEQYF; CDR3nt: TGCGCCAGCAGCTTCGGGGCCGACACCCGTCTCGAGCAGTACTTC
len: 15; d_gene: TRBD2; v_gene: TRBV5-1; j_gene: TRBJ2-1; abundance: -; CDR3aa: CASSQGTTTYNEQFF; CDR3nt: TGCGCCAGCAGCCAAGGGACTACAACTTACAATGAGCAGTTCTTC
len: 13; d_gene: -; v_gene: TRBV14; j_gene: TRBJ2-5; abundance: -; CDR3aa: CASSPRRRETQYF; CDR3nt: TGTGCCAGCAGCCCCCGGAGACGAGAGACCCAGTACTTC
len: 14; d_gene: -; v_gene: TRBV12-3/TRBV12-4; j_gene: TRBJ2-3; abundance: once; CDR3aa: CASSFRDFTDTQYF; CDR3nt: TGTGCCAGCAGTTTCCGGGACTTTACAGATACGCAGTATTTT
len: 15; d_gene: TRBD2; v_gene: TRBV20-1; j_gene: TRBJ2-5; abundance: -; CDR3aa: CSAIRGLAGERTQYF; CDR3nt: TGCAGTGCTATCCGGGGACTAGCGGGGGAAAGGACCCAGTACTTC
len: 13; d_gene: -; v_gene: TRBV27; j_gene: TRBJ2-7; abundance: -; CDR3aa: CASSLGIYYEQYF; CDR3nt: TGTGCCAGCAGTTTAGGGATTTACTACGAGCAGTACTTC
len: 14; d_gene: -; v_gene: TRBV6-1; j_gene: TRBJ2-1; abundance: -; CDR3aa: CASTRKAVYNEQFF; CDR3nt: TGTGCCAGCACCCGAAAGGCAGTTTACAATGAGCAGTTCTTC
len: 12; d_gene: TRBD1; v_gene: TRBV25-1; j_gene: TRBJ2-1; abundance: few; CDR3aa: CASSETTGVWFF; CDR3nt: TGTGCCAGCAGTGAGACTACAGGGGTTTGGTTCTTC